What follows describes a single T cell receptor beta chain. Its binding antigen is unknown. No base quality values were provided; no much bigger clone lies one nucleotide off. TCR beta CDR3 regions were amplified from RNA transcripts for repertoire sequencing. A first-round RT-PCR used HTBI primers with the Qiagen OneStep RT-PCR kit, followed by a second-round multiplex PCR, size selection and purification. Libraries were sequenced paired-end with 100 bp reads on an Illumina HiSeq2000. The authors' pipeline ran thus. SOAPnuke was used to process the reads, throwing out any read that had adapters, had uncalled bases, had a mean Phred below 15, or lacked an exact constant-primer or identifier match. High-quality paired reads were merged with COPE v1.2.5. Clonotypes were defined as unique nucleotide sequences and were aligned to IMGT TRB V, D and J references using MiTCR v1.1. The analysis was limited to V-J combinations with a frequency above 0.0001, which together covered over 98% of repertoires. A TCR clonal expansion and chaos score per V-J combination was defined as the ratio of F50 clonal expansion to chaos observed in the TCRdist matrix. Welch's t-statistics and random forest were used to reduce the features to 13 V-J combinations, which were then used as input to a naive Bayes classifier. The similarity between thyroid and blood repertoires was quantified using the Morisita-Horn index. The public sequencing data were trimmed at Q25 with fastp and processed into clonotypes with MiXCR by TCRdb, which kept only in-frame beta chains. Each record represents a unique CDR3 protein, reported with the most common genes and DNA among its rows. The V and J calls and clone size come from TCRdb's table, not from the authors' own analysis. For this sample the table gives about 400,000 distinct CDR3 sequences, of which roughly 21% were detected only once. Roughly 3% of the sample lies in the top ten.

V loses 1 base, J loses 5 bases, and the germline ends lie 14 bases apart. Including the terminal cysteine and phenylalanine, the CDR3 comprises 14 residues. The sequence is cut down to CDR3 DNA, 42 bases in frame from base 1. The germline V gene encodes CDR1 GTSNPN and CDR2 SVGIG (reference sequence). Hyperthyroidism was considered stable if no progression to ophthalmopathy occurred within 18 months of follow-up. Hyperthyroidism patients were newly diagnosed, were aged 18 to 65 years, and had a disease duration under 2 months. Anyone with other autoimmune diseases, uncontrolled infections, pregnancy or lactation was excluded from the study. Clinical symptoms, serum thyroxine, TRAb, thyroid ultrasound and orbital computed tomography were used for diagnosis. PBMCs were isolated from 7.5 to 10 ml of fresh peripheral blood by Ficoll-Paque density gradient centrifugation. Total RNA was extracted with Trizol reagent and quality-checked on an Agilent 2100 Bioanalyzer.

The source of the sample is a study of Graves' ophthalmopathy and Graves' hyperthyroidism (dated by TCRdb to between 2017 and 2018). In terms of the full investigation: Peripheral blood was collected at initial diagnosis, prior to any treatment. The study used TCR beta repertoire signatures to distinguish Graves' ophthalmopathy from Graves' hyperthyroidism and to predict progression to ophthalmopathy. In total, 135 blood samples were TCR-sequenced: around 42 ophthalmopathy, 80 or so hyperthyroidism and approximately 17 hyperthyroidism-to-ophthalmopathy patients. To explore V-J signatures distinguishing ophthalmopathy from hyperthyroidism, a discovery set of approximately 100 patients (fewer than 45 ophthalmopathy, 57 stable hyperthyroidism) was enrolled. For independent validation, a separate cohort was made up of some 19 hyperthyroidism patients plus 17 patients who later progressed from hyperthyroidism to ophthalmopathy. In about 6 hyperthyroidism patients, the T-cell repertoire of thyroid tissue was compared with the T-cell repertoire of blood. Following sample collection, hyperthyroidism patients were given methimazole at a starting dose of 30 mg daily, and ophthalmopathy patients were given high-dose intravenous methylprednisolone. The 85 to 100 discovery patients were randomly split 7:3 into training and test sets.

General findings and caveats noted by the study authors: Most expanded thyroid clonotypes with frequency above 0.001 were also detected in blood, suggesting blood repertoires may reflect the thyroid immune response. The 13-signature model separated ophthalmopathy from stable hyperthyroidism with approximately 85% sensitivity and approximately 81% specificity in cross-validation, and 80%/75% in the test set. In validation, the model predicted ophthalmopathy progression with 55% to 71% sensitivity and 72.22% specificity; 12 predicted patients were CT-confirmed with GO in a median of approximately six months. Sample size was not statistically predetermined, and group allocation was not concealed from the investigators.

This TCR was recovered from a woman between 18 and 29 years old with stable Graves' hyperthyroidism. Donor details come from another sample of the same person, matched by shared clones. The rearranged segments are TRBV30 and TRBJ2-5; the D call is tentative, TRBD1 or TRBD2, as each matches 6 bases. The specimen was peripheral blood. In nucleotides, the sequence is TGTGCCTGGAGTGGGGAGGAGGGGGAGGAGACCCAGTACTTC. Its protein is CAWSGEEGEETQYF.